The 21 T cell receptor beta chains below were found in one sample sequenced in a study of shared clonotypes between healthy human individuals. The table came from immunoSEQ multiplex PCR; TCRdb's copy has only in-frame clones and leaves some out. This sample has roughly 1,600,000 clones, with 98% found just once. The sequencing input was naive CD4+ T cells sorted from blood. Stated subset: CD45RA+ positively selected. These receptors were obtained from a man aged 30 to 39 in good health.

This chain links TRBV29-1 with TRBJ2-2; 7 bases are a match to TRBD2. CDR1 and CDR2 (germline): SQVTM, ANQGSEA. The V segment lost 5 bases and the J segment 0 bases; nucleotides outside the gene matches: 6. The CDR3 has 15 amino acids. The CDR3 nucleotides read TGCAGCGTTCCGGGACTATCGACGAACACCGGGGAGCTGTTTTTT. Residues: CSVPGLSTNTGELFF.

The genes are TRBV7-8 and TRBJ2-1, with D perhaps TRBD2 (5 bases). V dropped 1 base and J dropped 9 bases, with 13 bases sitting between them. Germline assignment: CDR1 SGHVS and CDR2 FQNEAQ. This CDR3 has 14 residues. CDR3 sequence reads: CASSLGTSRGEQFF. CDR3 in DNA: TGTGCCAGCAGCTTAGGGACTTCCCGGGGTGAGCAGTTCTTC.

As for this clone: Other nucleotide sequences in the sample specify the same CDR3. The gene calls are TRBV5-1 and TRBJ2-7; D perhaps matches TRBD1 (5 bases). V was cut by 0 bases and J by 3 bases, with 10 bases left in between. CDR1 is SGHRS and CDR2 is YFSETQ in the germline V gene. The CDR3 consists of 14 residues. CDR3 nucleotide sequence: TGCGCCAGCAGCTTGGCGGGCAGGGACTACGAGCAGTACTTC. It codes for CASSLAGRDYEQYF.

The CDR3 nucleotides are TGTGCCAGCAGCCAGGGCGGGAGCGGGAGAAGTGATGAGCAGTTCTTC. It specifies CASSQGGSGRSDEQFF. The genes are TRBV7-6 and TRBJ2-1; TRBD2 agrees at 8 bases. CDR3 length equals 16 residues. The germline V gene encodes CDR1 SGHVS and CDR2 FNYEAQ. V was pared by 5 bases and J by 8 bases, with 14 bases of the junction left unmatched.

This chain joins TRBV5-6 and TRBJ1-5, with D tentatively TRBD1 (5 bases). This CDR3 is built from 14 residues. The germline V and J ends were trimmed by 4 bases and 6 bases, with 14 bases remaining between them. Germline CDR1 and CDR2: SGHDT and YYEEEE. CDR3 in DNA: TGTGCCAGCAGCCGGGGCGGTTCAAGTCAGCCCCAGCATTTT. Translating it yields CASSRGGSSQPQHF.

J is TRBJ2-2 and V is TRBV5-1; TRBD2 agrees at 10 bases. CDR3 length: 16 amino acids. J lost 5 bases, V lost 0 bases, and 4 bases had no gene match. The germline CDR1 and CDR2 sequences are SGHRS and YFSETQ. CDR3 protein: CASSLGPAGGTGELFF. CDR3 coding DNA: TGCGCCAGCAGCTTGGGTCCAGCGGGAGGGACCGGGGAGCTGTTTTTT.

The chain uses TRBV7-3 and TRBJ2-2; no definite D call. CDR1 SGHTA and CDR2 FQGTGA come from the germline V gene. V shed 2 bases and J shed 6 bases, with 13 bases lying between them. This CDR3 is 15 amino acids long. CDR3 coding DNA: TGTGCCAGCAGCTTAGGGCATGGGATCTCCGGGGAGCTGTTTTTT. This encodes CASSLGHGISGELFF.

CDR3 nucleotides: TGTGCCAGCAGCTTAGGGGGTGAAGCTTTCTTT. Translating it yields CASSLGGEAFF. The chain has TRBV7-3 and TRBJ1-1; perhaps TRBD1 as D (5 bases). The CDR3 runs 11 residues. The V and J ends lost 2 bases and 7 bases respectively, with 5 bases between them. Germline lookup yields CDR1 SGHTA and CDR2 FQGTGA. Full variable domain (outside the CDR3, taken from reference TRBV7-3 and TRBJ1-1): GAGVSQTPSNKVTEKGKYVELRCDPISGHTALYWYRQSLGQGPEFLIYFQGTGAADDSGLPNDRFFAVRPEGSVSTLKIQRTERGDSAVYLCASSLGGEAFFGQGTRLTVV.

The chain joins TRBV7-2 to TRBJ2-1; D may be TRBD1 (6 bases). Per germline, CDR1 SGHTA and CDR2 FQGNSA. V lost 1 base and J lost 9, with 13 bases in between. This CDR3 has 14 residues. The CDR3 DNA reads as TGTGCCAGCAGCTTAGTTCAGGGGTGGGGTGAGCAGTTCTTC. Translated, it gives CASSLVQGWGEQFF.

The gene calls are TRBV28 and TRBJ2-7; tentative D call: TRBD1 (6 bases). V lost 6 bases to trimming and J lost 4 bases, with 28 bases between them. This CDR3 region has 18 residues. Per the germline V gene, CDR1 is MDHEN and CDR2 is SYDVKM. Written as DNA, the CDR3 is TGTGCCAGCAGCCCTTTCCCAGGCGACAGGCACAGGCCATACGAGCAGTACTTC. Residues: CASSPFPGDRHRPYEQYF.

The chain uses TRBV19 and TRBJ2-1; D gene uncertain. V shed 1 base and J shed 5 bases, with 3 bases lying between them. Germline V lookup: CDR1 LNHDA, CDR2 SQIVND (reference sequence). This CDR3 contains 12 residues. The CDR3 DNA follows: TGTGCCAGTAGTATAGTCGACAATGAGCAGTTCTTC. This gives the protein CASSIVDNEQFF.

On this clone itself: The sample carries other DNA sequences with the same CDR3. This rearrangement joins TRBV11-2 to TRBJ2-3; D call uncertain. V lost 3 bases and J lost 1, with 5 bases in between. The CDR3 covers 13 residues. Germline V gene lookup returns CDR1 SGHAT and CDR2 FQNNGV. As DNA, the CDR3 is TGTGCCAGCAGCTTGGCCGGCACAGATACGCAGTATTTT. The encoded protein is CASSLAGTDTQYF.

The chain is built from TRBV27 and TRBJ2-3; the D is unclear. Germline V gene lookup returns CDR1 MNHEY and CDR2 SMNVEV (reference sequence). The length of the CDR3 is 14 residues. Trimming removed 4 bases at V and 5 bases at J, with 13 bases between. For the CDR3, the DNA is TGTGCCAGCAGTTCAATAGCCACGAAAGATACGCAGTATTTT. Translation: CASSSIATKDTQYF.

The J gene is TRBJ2-1, the V gene TRBV11-3; possibly TRBD1 for D (6 bases). This CDR3 contains 13 residues. Germline V gives CDR1 SGHNT, CDR2 YENEEA. Between the trimmed V and J ends, which lost 5 bases and 5 bases, there was a span of 10 bases. CDR3 DNA sequence: TGTGCCAGCAGCAAAAACAGGGACAATGAGCAGTTCTTC. This sequence encodes CASSKNRDNEQFF. The full variable domain, rest sourced from reference TRBV11-3 and TRBJ2-1, is EAGVVQSPRYKIIEKKQPVAFWCNPISGHNTLYWYLQNLGQGPELLIRYENEEAVDDSQLPKDRFSAERLKGVDSTLKIQPAELGDSAVYLCASSKNRDNEQFFGPGTRLTVL.

This clone occurred once. The J gene is TRBJ2-1, the V gene TRBV5-4; 9 bases are a match to TRBD1. CDR1 is SGHNT and CDR2 is YYREEE in the germline V gene (reference sequence). V trimming: 3 bases; J trimming: 7 bases; junction bases outside the gene matches: 8. This CDR3 has 15 amino acids. The CDR3 loop reads CASSWDRARRNEQFF. DNA for the CDR3: TGTGCCAGCAGCTGGGACAGGGCGCGACGGAATGAGCAGTTCTTC. Using reference TRBV5-4 and TRBJ2-1 for the parts outside the CDR3, the full variable domain is ETGVTQSPTHLIKTRGQQVTLRCSSQSGHNTVSWYQQALGQGPQFIFQYYREEENGRGNFPPRFSGLQFPNYSSELNVNALELDDSALYLCASSWDRARRNEQFFGPGTRLTVL.

This chain links TRBV7-9 with TRBJ2-5, with D maybe TRBD1 (6 bases). Germline lookup yields CDR1 SEHNR and CDR2 FQNEAQ (reference sequence). The CDR3 has 12 amino acids. Trimming pared 10 bases from V and 1 base from J, leaving 10 bases between. CDR3 coding DNA: TGTGCCACGGAACAGGGCCAAGAGACCCAGTACTTC. It is translated as CATEQGQETQYF.

CDR3 sequence reads: CASSWASGSMDTQYF. CDR3 DNA: TGTGCCAGCAGCTGGGCAAGCGGGAGTATGGATACGCAGTATTTT. The gene calls are TRBV7-9 and TRBJ2-3; 8 bases fit TRBD2. Germline CDR1 and CDR2: SEHNR and FQNEAQ (reference sequence). V shed 4 bases and J 6 bases; nucleotides not matched to a gene: 9. The CDR3 is 15 amino acids.

The chain joins TRBV25-1 to TRBJ2-7; no clear D. V lost 4 bases, J lost 6 bases, and 4 bases lay in between. Germline CDR1 is MGHDK and CDR2 is SYGVNS. The CDR3 sequence is 10 residues long. The chain's CDR3 is CASSVGEQYF. DNA for the CDR3: TGTGCCAGCAGTGTGGGCGAGCAGTACTTC.

The chain recombines TRBV19 with TRBJ2-7, with D perhaps given as TRBD1 or TRBD2 (5 bases each). The V gene's germline CDR1 is LNHDA and CDR2 SQIVND (reference sequence). Trimming removed 3 bases from V and 5 bases from J, with 17 bases in between. CDR3 length: 15 amino acids. Written as DNA, the CDR3 is TGTGCCAGTAGTATCAGAATGGGCAGAGGGGACGAGCAGTACTTC. It translates to CASSIRMGRGDEQYF.

The chain has TRBV28 and TRBJ2-7, with 12 bases aligning to TRBD2. V was clipped by 6 bases and J by 4 bases; unmatched bases: 7. CDR3 length equals 15 residues. CDR1 MDHEN and CDR2 SYDVKM come from the germline V gene. The CDR3 here is CASRLAGGAVYEQYF. The CDR3 DNA reads TGTGCCAGCAGGCTAGCGGGAGGGGCCGTTTACGAGCAGTACTTC.

As DNA, the CDR3 is TGTGCCAGCAGCTTACTTTTAGCGGGAGGGCTCGAGCAGTACTTC. As protein: CASSLLLAGGLEQYF. The chain carries TRBV11-2 and TRBJ2-7; 11 bases fit TRBD2. V gave up 2 bases and J gave up 6 bases; unmatched junction bases: 6. Germline CDR1 SGHAT, CDR2 FQNNGV. The CDR3 loop spans 15 amino acids.